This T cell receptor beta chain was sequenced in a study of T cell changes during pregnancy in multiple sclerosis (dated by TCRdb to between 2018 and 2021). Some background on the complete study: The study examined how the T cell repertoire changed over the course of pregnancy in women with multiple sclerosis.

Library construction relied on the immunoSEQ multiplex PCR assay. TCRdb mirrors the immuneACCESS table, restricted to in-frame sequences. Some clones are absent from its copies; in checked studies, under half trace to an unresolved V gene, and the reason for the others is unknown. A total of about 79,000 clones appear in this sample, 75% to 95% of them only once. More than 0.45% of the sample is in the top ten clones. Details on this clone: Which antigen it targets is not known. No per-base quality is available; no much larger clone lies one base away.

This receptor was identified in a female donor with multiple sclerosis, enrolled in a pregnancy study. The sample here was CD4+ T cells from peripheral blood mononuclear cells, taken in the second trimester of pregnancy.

The CDR3 region: CASSLATSNQPQHF. The sequenced DNA: TGTGCCAGCAGCTTAGCCACAAGCAATCAGCCCCAGCATTTT. This receptor chain uses TRBV7-9 and TRBJ1-5; too little of a D gene remains to name it. The germline V gene (reference sequence) sets CDR1 to SEHNR and CDR2 to FQNEAQ. Between the V and J ends, shortened by 0 bases and 1 base respectively, the junction contains 4 bases. The CDR3 holds 14 amino acids from the cysteine to the phenylalanine. The entry retains the CDR3 DNA only, 42 bases that are in frame from base 1.